This TCR beta chain originates from a study of blood T cell repertoires in COVID-19 (dated by TCRdb to the early 2020s). Describing the broader study: Collaborator samples came from the United States, Italy and Spain and covered acute and convalescent phases of COVID-19. The prospective study material was composed of cDNA or gDNA derived from T cells, B-cell-depleted T cells, or PBMCs. The dataset comprised deeply sampled blood TCRbeta repertoires from subjects exposed to, actively infected with, or recovered from COVID-19. A freely available public database, intended as a resource for researchers studying the immune response to SARS-CoV-2, is where the repertoires were released. Samples came from the ongoing ImmuneRACE study (first 160 participants) plus 1,254 subjects from 6 global collaborators. The sample metadata nearly always contained a de-identified subject ID, COVID-19 status, age in years and sex. Where available, HLA class I and class II types were obtained from metadata supplied by the sample provider rather than from assay-based typing. Paper-wide results and their limitations: The amount of clinical and demographic metadata varied by source and participant and was provided uncurated.

Whole blood was collected in K2EDTA tubes by collaborating institutions according to the institutions' own protocols. For TCRbeta analysis, collaborator samples were shipped as frozen whole blood, as isolated PBMCs, or as DNA extracted from either sample type. Trimming takes 9 bases off V and 4 bases off J; junction bases not matched to a gene: 12. According to the germline V gene (reference sequence), CDR1 reads LNHDA and CDR2 reads SQIVND. From its cysteine to its phenylalanine, the CDR3 spans 15 amino acids. Only the CDR3 portion is preserved as DNA: 45 bases, with reading frame beginning at the first base. The immunoSEQ Assay, a bias-controlled multiplex PCR, was used to amplify TCRbeta CDR3 regions from genomic DNA. In the original analysis: The number of nucleated cells in each sample was estimated from the amplification of reference gene primers within the assay. Sequence reads were collapsed and filtered to measure the absolute abundance of every unique TCRbeta CDR3 rearrangement. Productive Simpson clonality was computed per sample as the square root of Simpson's diversity index over productive rearrangements. The source is immuneACCESS, and TCRdb retained only in-frame sequences with V and J called. Part of the clones is not carried over; for the studies checked, unresolved V genes explain less than half of this, and the remainder is unexplained. V, J and clone size reflect that table, while D and trimming were determined from the DNA. For this sample there are tens of thousands of clones; around 80% appear just once. The ten largest clones take up more than 25% of the sample.

A remark on this clone: The antigen this receptor binds is unknown. The input lacks base qualities; no much larger clone sits a single base away.

The source of this sequence is a man in his 60s with active or convalescent COVID-19. The V gene is TRBV19 and the J gene is TRBJ1-2, and 9 junctional nucleotides match TRBD1. Sequenced: peripheral blood. The CDR3 region has the sequence CASLTTGTGTYGYTF. The sequence in DNA is TGTGCCAGCCTTACCACCGGGACAGGGACCTATGGCTACACCTTC.